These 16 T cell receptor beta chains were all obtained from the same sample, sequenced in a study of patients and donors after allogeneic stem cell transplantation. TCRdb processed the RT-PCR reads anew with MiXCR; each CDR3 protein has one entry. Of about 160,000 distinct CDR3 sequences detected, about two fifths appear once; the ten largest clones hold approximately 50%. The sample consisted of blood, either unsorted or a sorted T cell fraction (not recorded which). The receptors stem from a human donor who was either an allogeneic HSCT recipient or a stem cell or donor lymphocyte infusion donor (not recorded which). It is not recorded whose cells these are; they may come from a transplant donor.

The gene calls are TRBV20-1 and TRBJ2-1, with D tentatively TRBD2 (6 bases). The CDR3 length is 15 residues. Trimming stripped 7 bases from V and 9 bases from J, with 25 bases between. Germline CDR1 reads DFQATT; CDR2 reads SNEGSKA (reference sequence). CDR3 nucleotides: TGCAGTGTCGGAGGGTCTTTGCGGGGTTTCAGTGAGCAGTTCTTC. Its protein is CSVGGSLRGFSEQFF.

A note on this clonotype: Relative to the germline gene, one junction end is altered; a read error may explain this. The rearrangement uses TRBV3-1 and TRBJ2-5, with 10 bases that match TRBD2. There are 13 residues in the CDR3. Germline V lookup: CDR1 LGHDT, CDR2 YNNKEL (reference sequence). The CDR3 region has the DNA TGTGCCAGCAGCCAAGTCGAGCGGGGGGGCTTTAACTTC. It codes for CASSQVERGGFNF.

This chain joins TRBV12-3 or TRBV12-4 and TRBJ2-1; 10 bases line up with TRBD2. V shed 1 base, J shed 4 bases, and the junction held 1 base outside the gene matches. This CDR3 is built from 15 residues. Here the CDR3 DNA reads TGTGCCAGCAGTTTAGAGACTAGCGGGTACAATGAGCAGTTCTTC. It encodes CASSLETSGYNEQFF.

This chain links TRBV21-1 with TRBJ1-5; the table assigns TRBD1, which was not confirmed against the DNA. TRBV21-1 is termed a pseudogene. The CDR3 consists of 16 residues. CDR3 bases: TGTGCCAGCAGCAAAGTACGACGGGGGCGAGGTCAGCCCCAGCATTTT. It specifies CASSKVRRGRGQPQHF.

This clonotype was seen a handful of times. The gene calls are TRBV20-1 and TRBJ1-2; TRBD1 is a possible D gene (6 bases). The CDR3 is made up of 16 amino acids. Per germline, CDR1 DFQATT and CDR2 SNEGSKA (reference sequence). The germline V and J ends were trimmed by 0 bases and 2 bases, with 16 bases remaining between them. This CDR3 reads CSARDPGVGQNYGYTF. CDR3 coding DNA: TGCAGTGCTAGAGATCCTGGTGTCGGACAGAACTATGGCTACACCTTC.

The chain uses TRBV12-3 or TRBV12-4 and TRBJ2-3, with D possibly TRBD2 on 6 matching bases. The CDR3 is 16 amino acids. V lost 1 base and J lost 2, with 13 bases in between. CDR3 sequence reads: CASSLGVRGSTDTQYF. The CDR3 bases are TGTGCCAGCAGTTTAGGAGTGCGGGGCTCCACAGATACGCAGTATTTT.

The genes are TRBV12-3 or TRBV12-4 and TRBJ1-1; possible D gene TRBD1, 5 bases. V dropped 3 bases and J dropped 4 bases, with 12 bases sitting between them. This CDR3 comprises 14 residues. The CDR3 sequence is CASSLDPGSTEAFF. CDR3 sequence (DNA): TGTGCCAGCAGTTTGGATCCAGGGTCCACTGAAGCTTTCTTT.

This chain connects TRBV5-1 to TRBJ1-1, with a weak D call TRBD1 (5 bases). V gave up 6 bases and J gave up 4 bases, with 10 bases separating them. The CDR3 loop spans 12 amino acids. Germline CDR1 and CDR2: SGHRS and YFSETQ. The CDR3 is CASTAGGTEAFF. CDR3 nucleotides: TGCGCCAGCACCGCGGGGGGCACTGAAGCTTTCTTT.

The CDR3 loop reads CASSWTGGAKNIQYF. CDR3 DNA sequence: TGTGCCAGCAGCTGGACAGGGGGAGCCAAAAACATTCAGTACTTC. This rearrangement joins TRBV6-1 to TRBJ2-4; 10 bases agree with TRBD1. The CDR3 has 15 residues. The V gene's germline CDR1 is MNHNS and CDR2 SASEGT. Unmatched junction bases numbered 2, after V lost 6 bases and J lost 0 bases.

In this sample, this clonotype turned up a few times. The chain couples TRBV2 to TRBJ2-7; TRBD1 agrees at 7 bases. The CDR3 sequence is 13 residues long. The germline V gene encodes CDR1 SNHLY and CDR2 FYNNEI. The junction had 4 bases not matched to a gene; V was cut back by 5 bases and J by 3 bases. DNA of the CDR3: TGTGCCAGCAGTAACACAGGGGACTACGAGCAGTACTTC. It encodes CASSNTGDYEQYF. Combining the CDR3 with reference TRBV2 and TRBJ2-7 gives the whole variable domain EPEVTQTPSHQVTQMGQEVILRCVPISNHLYFYWYRQILGQKVEFLVSFYNNEISEKSEIFDDQFSVERPDGSNFTLKIRSTKLEDSAMYFCASSNTGDYEQYFGPGTRLTVT.

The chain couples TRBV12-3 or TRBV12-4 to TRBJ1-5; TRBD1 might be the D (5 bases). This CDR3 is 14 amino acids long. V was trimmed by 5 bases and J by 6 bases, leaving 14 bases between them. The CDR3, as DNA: TGTGCCAGCAGTCAAAACGGGGGTAGTCAGCCCCAGCATTTT. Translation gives CASSQNGGSQPQHF.

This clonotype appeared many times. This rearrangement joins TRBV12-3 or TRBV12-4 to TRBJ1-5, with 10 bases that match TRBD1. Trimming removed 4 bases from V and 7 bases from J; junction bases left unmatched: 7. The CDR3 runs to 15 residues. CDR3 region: CASSSGQGVGQPQHF. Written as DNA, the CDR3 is TGTGCCAGCAGTTCCGGACAGGGGGTTGGACAGCCCCAGCATTTT.

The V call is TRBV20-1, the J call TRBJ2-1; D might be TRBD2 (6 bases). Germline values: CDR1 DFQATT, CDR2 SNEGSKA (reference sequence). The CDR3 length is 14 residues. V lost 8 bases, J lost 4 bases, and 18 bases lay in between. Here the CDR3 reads CSLPWGGVYNEQFF. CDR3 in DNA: TGCAGTCTTCCGTGGGGCGGGGTATACAATGAGCAGTTCTTC.

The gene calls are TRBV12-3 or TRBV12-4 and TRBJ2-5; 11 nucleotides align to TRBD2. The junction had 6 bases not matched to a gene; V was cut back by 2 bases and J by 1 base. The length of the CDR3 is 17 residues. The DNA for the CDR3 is TGTGCCAGCAGTTTACTCTCCGGGACTAGCGGCCAAGAGACCCAGTACTTC. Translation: CASSLLSGTSGQETQYF.

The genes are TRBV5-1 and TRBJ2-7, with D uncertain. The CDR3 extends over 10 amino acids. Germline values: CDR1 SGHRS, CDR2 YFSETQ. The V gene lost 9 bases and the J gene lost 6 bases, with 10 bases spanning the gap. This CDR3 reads CATSPIEQYV. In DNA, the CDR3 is TGCGCCACTAGTCCCATCGAGCAGTACGTC.

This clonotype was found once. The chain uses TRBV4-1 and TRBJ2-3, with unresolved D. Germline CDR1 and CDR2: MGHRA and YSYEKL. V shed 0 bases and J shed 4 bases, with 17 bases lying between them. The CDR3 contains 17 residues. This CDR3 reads CASSQDSRPLAADTQYF. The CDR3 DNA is TGCGCCAGCAGCCAAGATTCTCGTCCCCTGGCCGCAGATACGCAGTATTTT.